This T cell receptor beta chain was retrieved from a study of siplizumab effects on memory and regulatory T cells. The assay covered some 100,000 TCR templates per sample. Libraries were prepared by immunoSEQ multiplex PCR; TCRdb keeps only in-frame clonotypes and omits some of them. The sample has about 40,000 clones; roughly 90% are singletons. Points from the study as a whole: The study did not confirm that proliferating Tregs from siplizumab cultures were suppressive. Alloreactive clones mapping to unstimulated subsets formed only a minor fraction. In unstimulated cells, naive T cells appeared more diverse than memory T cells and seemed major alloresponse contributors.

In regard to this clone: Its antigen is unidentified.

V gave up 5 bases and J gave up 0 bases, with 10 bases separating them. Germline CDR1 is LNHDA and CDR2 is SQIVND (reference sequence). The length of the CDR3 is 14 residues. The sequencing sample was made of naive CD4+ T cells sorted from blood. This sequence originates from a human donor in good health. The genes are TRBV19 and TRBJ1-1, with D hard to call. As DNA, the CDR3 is TGTGCCAGTAGTGCTGTGTCTTTGAACACTGAAGCTTTCTTT. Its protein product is CASSAVSLNTEAFF.